One sample yielded the 10 T cell receptor beta chains listed below, sequenced in a study of blood T cell repertoires in COVID-19. The table came from immunoSEQ multiplex PCR; TCRdb's copy has only in-frame clones and leaves some out. The sample shows 30,000 to 40,000 clones, roughly 87% of them seen only once. Sequencing input: peripheral blood. The receptors were sampled from a man in his 60s with acute or convalescent COVID-19.

The rearrangement joins TRBV12-3 or TRBV12-4 to TRBJ2-5; D remains unclear. The V and J ends lost 3 bases and 4 bases respectively, with 9 bases between them. The CDR3 has 13 amino acids. For the CDR3, the DNA is TGTGCCAGCAGTTTGGGTAGCCTAGAGACCCAGTACTTC. It yields the protein CASSLGSLETQYF.

J is TRBJ2-3 and V is TRBV6-5; tentatively, D is TRBD1 (5 bases). V lost 7 bases to trimming and J lost 6 bases, with 20 bases between them. Germline V gives CDR1 MNHEY, CDR2 SVGAGI. CDR3 length: 15 amino acids. CDR3 amino acids: CASNFNGQGLDTQYF. CDR3 nucleotide sequence: TGTGCCAGCAACTTCAACGGGCAGGGTCTGGATACGCAGTATTTT.

The DNA of the CDR3 is TGTGCCAGCGCGACTAGCGGAGAGACCCAGTACTTC. It codes for CASATSGETQYF. The chain uses TRBV3-1 (or the pseudogene TRBV3-2) and TRBJ2-5; the match to TRBD2 covers 9 bases. Germline loops: CDR1 LGHDT, CDR2 YNNKEL (reference sequence). The length of the CDR3 is 12 residues. V was pared by 8 bases and J by 4 bases, with 2 bases of the junction left unmatched.

The chain links TRBV15 to TRBJ1-4, with 7 positions matching TRBD1. CDR3 length: 21 amino acids. In germline, CDR1 is LNHNV, CDR2 YYDKDF (reference sequence). V lost 0 bases to trimming and J lost 0 bases; unmatched junction nucleotides: 16. The CDR3 DNA sequence: TGTGCCACCAGCAGAGAGCCAGATATAGGGACAGCGGCTGCAACTAATGAAAAACTGTTTTTT. The encoded protein is CATSREPDIGTAAATNEKLFF.

There are a few counts of this clone. The chain combines TRBV5-4 with TRBJ2-1; 8 bases agree with TRBD2. V was pared by 0 bases and J by 7 bases, with 6 bases of the junction left unmatched. This CDR3 is 15 amino acids long. Germline V gene sequence: CDR1 SGHNT, CDR2 YYREEE (reference sequence). DNA for the CDR3: TGTGCCAGCAGCTTGGATGGCGGGAGGATAAATGAGCAGTTCTTC. This translates into CASSLDGGRINEQFF.

This clone is a singleton in its sample. The chain joins TRBV2 to TRBJ2-1; 9 nucleotides line up with TRBD2. The ends lost 9 bases at V and 4 bases at J; junction bases unmatched: 7. From germline, CDR1 is SNHLY and CDR2 FYNNEI. The CDR3 runs 14 residues. The CDR3 protein is CARTGTSLYNEQFF. The DNA for the CDR3 is TGTGCCAGAACCGGGACTAGCTTATACAATGAGCAGTTCTTC. The complete variable domain, with remaining parts taken from reference TRBV2 and TRBJ2-1, reads EPEVTQTPSHQVTQMGQEVILRCVPISNHLYFYWYRQILGQKVEFLVSFYNNEISEKSEIFDDQFSVERPDGSNFTLKIRSTKLEDSAMYFCARTGTSLYNEQFFGPGTRLTVL.

J is TRBJ2-7 and V is TRBV5-1, with D tentatively TRBD2 (5 bases). V lost 6 bases and J 5 bases, leaving 18 bases between the germline ends. The germline V gene encodes CDR1 SGHRS and CDR2 YFSETQ. CDR3 length: 14 residues. CDR3 in amino acids: CASKMEVLSDEQYV. As DNA, the CDR3 is TGCGCCAGCAAAATGGAGGTTTTATCGGACGAGCAGTACGTC.

This chain uses TRBV7-9 with TRBJ1-4; the match to TRBD1 covers 10 bases. Germline CDR1 reads SEHNR; CDR2 reads FQNEAQ (reference sequence). V was clipped by 6 bases and J by 5 bases; unmatched bases: 3. CDR3 length: 14 residues. The CDR3 sequence: CASRGTGANEKLFF. The DNA for the CDR3 is TGTGCCAGCAGGGGGACAGGGGCAAATGAAAAACTGTTTTTT.

The V and J genes are TRBV27 and TRBJ2-3; 10 bases match TRBD2. CDR1 is MNHEY and CDR2 is SMNVEV in the germline V gene (reference sequence). The CDR3 is made up of 15 amino acids. Trimming removed 8 bases from V and 7 bases from J; junction bases left unmatched: 12. CDR3 in amino acids: CASRSLASGSYTQYF. The DNA of the CDR3 is TGTGCCAGCCGCTCCCTGGCTAGCGGGAGCTATACGCAGTATTTT.

The J gene is TRBJ2-5, the V gene TRBV6-5; possible D gene TRBD2, 6 bases. Trimming took 6 bases from V and 7 from J, leaving 18 bases between them. Germline-derived CDR1 and CDR2 are MNHEY and SVGAGI. This CDR3 contains 14 residues. CDR3 DNA: TGTGCCAGCAGCTCAGGGATCTTCGGGGGGACCCAGTACTTC. This sequence encodes CASSSGIFGGTQYF.